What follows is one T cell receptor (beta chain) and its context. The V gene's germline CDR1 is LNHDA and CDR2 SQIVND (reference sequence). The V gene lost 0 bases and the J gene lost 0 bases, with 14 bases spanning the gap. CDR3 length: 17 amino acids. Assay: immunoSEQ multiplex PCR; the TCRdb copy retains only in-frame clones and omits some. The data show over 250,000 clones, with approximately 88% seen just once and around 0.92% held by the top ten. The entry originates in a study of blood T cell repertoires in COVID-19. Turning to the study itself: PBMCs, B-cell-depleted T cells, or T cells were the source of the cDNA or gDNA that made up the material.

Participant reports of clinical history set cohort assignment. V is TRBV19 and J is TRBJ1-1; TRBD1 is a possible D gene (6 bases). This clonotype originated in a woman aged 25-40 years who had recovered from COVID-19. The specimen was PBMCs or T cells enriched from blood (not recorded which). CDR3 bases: TGTGCCAGTAGTATAGAGGGGGCCTTTCGGATGAACACTGAAGCTTTCTTT. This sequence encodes CASSIEGAFRMNTEAFF.